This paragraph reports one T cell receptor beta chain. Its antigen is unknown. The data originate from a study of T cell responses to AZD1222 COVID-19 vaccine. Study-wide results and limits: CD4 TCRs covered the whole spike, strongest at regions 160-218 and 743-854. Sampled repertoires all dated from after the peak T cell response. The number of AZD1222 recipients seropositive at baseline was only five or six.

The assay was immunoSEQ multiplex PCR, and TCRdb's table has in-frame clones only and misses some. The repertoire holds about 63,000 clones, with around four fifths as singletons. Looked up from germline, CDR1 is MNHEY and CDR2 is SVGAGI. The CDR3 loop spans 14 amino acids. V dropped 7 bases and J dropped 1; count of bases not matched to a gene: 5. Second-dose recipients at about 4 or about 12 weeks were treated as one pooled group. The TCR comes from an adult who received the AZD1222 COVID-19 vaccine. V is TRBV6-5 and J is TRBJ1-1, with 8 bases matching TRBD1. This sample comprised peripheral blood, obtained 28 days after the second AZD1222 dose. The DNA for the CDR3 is TGTGCCAGCACCTGGGGGACAGGGAACACTGAAGCTTTCTTT. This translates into CASTWGTGNTEAFF.